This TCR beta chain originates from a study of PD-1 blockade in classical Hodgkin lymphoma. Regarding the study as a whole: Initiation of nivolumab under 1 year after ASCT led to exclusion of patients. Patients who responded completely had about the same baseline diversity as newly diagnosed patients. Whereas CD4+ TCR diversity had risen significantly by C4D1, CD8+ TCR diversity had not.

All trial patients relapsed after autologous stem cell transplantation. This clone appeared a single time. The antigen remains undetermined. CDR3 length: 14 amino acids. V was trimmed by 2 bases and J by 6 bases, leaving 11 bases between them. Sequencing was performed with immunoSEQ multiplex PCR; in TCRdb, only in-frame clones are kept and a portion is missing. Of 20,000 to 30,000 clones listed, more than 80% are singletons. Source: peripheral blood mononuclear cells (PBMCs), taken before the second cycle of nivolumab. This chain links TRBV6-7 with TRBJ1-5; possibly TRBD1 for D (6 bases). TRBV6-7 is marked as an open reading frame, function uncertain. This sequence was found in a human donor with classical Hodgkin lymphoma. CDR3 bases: TGTGCCAGCAGTTACCGACAGGCGGGTCAGCCCCAGCATTTT. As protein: CASSYRQAGQPQHF.